Following are 4 T cell receptor beta chains from one sample sequenced in a study of T cell responses to AZD1222 COVID-19 vaccine (dated by TCRdb to 2020 to 2022). According to the study, the label for this sample's time point signals: about 28 days (+/-7) after the second vaccine dose. Libraries were prepared through the immunoSEQ multiplex PCR assay. TCRdb took this table from immuneACCESS and kept in-frame rearrangements with V and J called. Such tables lack part of the clones; where checked against another copy, unresolved V genes explain under half of the gap, and the rest is unexplained. The sample records approximately 96,000 clones, about 93% of which are singletons. 11% of the sample comes from the top ten. Source: peripheral blood, taken 28 days after the second AZD1222 dose. The receptors derive from an adult who received the AZD1222 COVID-19 vaccine.

The V call is TRBV7-9, the J call TRBJ1-6; TRBD1 agrees at 8 bases. Germline CDR1 SEHNR, CDR2 FQNEAQ (reference sequence). The junction had 6 bases not matched to a gene; V was cut back by 4 bases and J by 7 bases. CDR3 length: 15 residues. CDR3 nucleotide sequence: TGTGCCAGCAGCTGGGACAGGTCGGCAAATTCACCCCTCCACTTT. Its translation: CASSWDRSANSPLHF.

This clone has more than one count but fewer than ten. This rearrangement joins TRBV7-9 to TRBJ1-6; the D is unclear. V lost 5 bases and J 7 bases, leaving 12 bases between the germline ends. This CDR3 comprises 14 residues. Germline assignment: CDR1 SEHNR and CDR2 FQNEAQ (reference sequence). The CDR3 DNA is TGTGCCAGCAGCCCAGACCGGAGCAATTCACCCCTCCACTTT. Its translation: CASSPDRSNSPLHF.

This chain connects TRBV29-1 to TRBJ2-1, with 11 bases aligning to TRBD2. The CDR3 runs to 17 residues. V shed 7 bases and J 0 bases; nucleotides not matched to a gene: 11. Germline V gives CDR1 SQVTM, CDR2 ANQGSEA. CDR3 sequence: CSADSLAGGRSYNEQFF. In DNA form, the CDR3 reads TGCAGCGCTGACAGTCTAGCGGGGGGCCGCTCCTACAATGAGCAGTTCTTC.

This clone was recorded a few times. At one end, the junction sequence differs from germline, possibly due to a read error. The J gene is TRBJ2-7, the V gene TRBV7-7; unclear D gene. The germline V gene encodes CDR1 SSHAT and CDR2 FNYEAQ (reference sequence). The length of the CDR3 is 10 residues. CDR3 residues: CASNTYEQYF. DNA of the CDR3: TGTGCTAGCAACACCTACGAGCAGTACTTC.